This is a list of T cell receptor beta chains from one sample in a study of regulatory T cells in long-lasting Graves disease. TCRdb re-analysed the multiplex PCR reads in MiXCR, keeping a single row per CDR3 protein. The repertoire holds 400,000 to 500,000 distinct CDR3 sequences, under 15% seen once, with over 15% in the top ten. These same data were also listed under a study on T cells in Graves' hyperthyroidism and ophthalmopathy.

The sample here was peripheral blood mononuclear cells (PBMCs), taken at new diagnosis, from a patient treated with antithyroid drugs. These receptors were obtained from a woman aged 25 to 39 with Graves disease. Each CDR3 is given with its conserved first and last residue.

J gene: TRBJ2-7
V gene: TRBV27
CDR3 protein: CASSLSRQGTVLF

J gene: TRBJ1-5
V gene: TRBV6-1
CDR3 protein: CASSEARAEHQPQHF

J gene: TRBJ1-1
V gene: TRBV11-2
CDR3 protein: CASTLREWRGTEAFF

J gene: TRBJ2-2
V gene: TRBV3-1
CDR3 protein: CASGTSAVPGELFF

J gene: TRBJ1-2
V gene: TRBV20-1
CDR3 protein: CSATRTDNYGYTF

J gene: TRBJ1-1
V gene: TRBV10-3
CDR3 protein: CAISEEQGVTEAFF

J gene: TRBJ2-6
V gene: TRBV24-1
CDR3 protein: CATSGPTGPGANVLTF

J gene: TRBJ2-5
V gene: TRBV5-6
CDR3 protein: CASSPDWETQYF

J gene: TRBJ1-5
V gene: TRBV30
CDR3 protein: CAWSPGQGKQPQHF

J gene: TRBJ2-5
V gene: TRBV20-1
CDR3 protein: CSARGGYRDQETQYF

J gene: TRBJ1-4
V gene: TRBV12-3/TRBV12-4
CDR3 protein: CASSSRGTNEKLFF

J gene: TRBJ2-3
V gene: TRBV20-1
CDR3 protein: CSARITGRLNTQYF

J gene: TRBJ2-1
V gene: TRBV5-4
CDR3 protein: CASSSHTTGQREQFF

J gene: TRBJ1-5
V gene: TRBV3-1
CDR3 protein: CASSRATGPHQPQHF

J gene: TRBJ2-1
V gene: TRBV2
CDR3 protein: CASNYGPTSSNEQFF

J gene: TRBJ1-2
V gene: TRBV6-2/TRBV6-3
CDR3 protein: CASSFQQGASNGYTF

J gene: TRBJ2-7
V gene: TRBV6-2/TRBV6-3
CDR3 protein: CASSYVPGEQYF

J gene: TRBJ1-1
V gene: TRBV29-1
CDR3 protein: CSVPSKGEAFF

J gene: TRBJ2-7
V gene: TRBV2
CDR3 protein: CASSDLLGDTETGYHEQYF